This entry concerns a single T cell receptor (beta chain). The sample belongs to a study of T cell responses to AZD1222 COVID-19 vaccine. Germline V gives CDR1 SGHRS, CDR2 YFSETQ. The CDR3 length is 14 residues. Trimming stripped 0 bases from V and 1 base from J, with 7 bases between. Repertoires were generated with immunoSEQ multiplex PCR, while TCRdb's copy carries only in-frame clones and drops some. The data contain 150,000 to 200,000 clones, roughly 94% of them singletons. The source was peripheral blood, collected 28 days after the second AZD1222 dose. This chain connects TRBV5-1 to TRBJ2-5, with a possible D match to TRBD2 (6 bases). This sequence was found in an adult who received the AZD1222 COVID-19 vaccine. The CDR3 loop is CASSLGGTQETQYF. The CDR3 coding sequence is TGCGCCAGCAGCTTGGGCGGGACCCAAGAGACCCAGTACTTC.